Below are 27 T cell receptor beta chains sequenced from a single sample in a study of CD8+ T cells in alopecia areata. Specified treatment: oral pan-JAK inhibitor, 5-10 mg twice daily. RNA was extracted and reverse transcribed into cDNA as the sequencing template. Clones were read by immunoSEQ multiplex PCR, and TCRdb kept only the in-frame ones, dropping some. The data hold 150,000 to 200,000 clones, with nearly 60% observed a single time. The sequencing here drew on CD4+ T cells sorted from blood, taken at week 24, from a patient treated with tofacitinib. All receptors come from a human donor with alopecia areata.

The chain combines TRBV10-3 with TRBJ2-5, with a weak D call TRBD2 (6 bases). This CDR3 comprises 15 residues. Germline CDR1 is ENHRY and CDR2 is SYGVKD. Trimming removed 3 bases at V and 5 bases at J, with 16 bases between. CDR3 DNA: TGTGCCATCAGTGATGGCGGAGGGGCCGTGGAGACCCAGTACTTC. It specifies CAISDGGGAVETQYF.

This clone was recorded at least ten times. The chain is built from TRBV9 and TRBJ2-3; D possibly matches TRBD1 or TRBD2 (6 bases each). The germline V and J ends were trimmed by 6 bases and 5 bases, with 16 bases remaining between them. Germline-derived CDR1 and CDR2 are SGDLS and YYNGEE. The CDR3 contains 14 residues. The CDR3 region has the DNA TGTGCCAGCATGCGTGGGGGGCATGGAGATACGCAGTATTTT. Encoded protein: CASMRGGHGDTQYF.

This clone was recorded once. This CDR3 reads CSVEDWALQETQYF. The CDR3 DNA is TGCAGCGTTGAAGATTGGGCACTCCAAGAGACCCAGTACTTC. The chain couples TRBV29-1 to TRBJ2-5; D call uncertain. This CDR3 comprises 14 residues. V lost 0 bases and J 1 base, leaving 9 bases between the germline ends. The germline V gene encodes CDR1 SQVTM and CDR2 ANQGSEA.

A few counts support this clone. The V call is TRBV29-1, the J call TRBJ1-1; D may be TRBD1 (5 bases). Germline V gene sequence: CDR1 SQVTM, CDR2 ANQGSEA. The CDR3 runs 14 residues. The germline V and J ends were trimmed by 0 bases and 1 base, with 9 bases remaining between them. CDR3 amino acids: CSVEDRQGNTEAFF. The CDR3 region has the DNA TGCAGCGTTGAAGATCGGCAGGGGAACACTGAAGCTTTCTTT.

This clone was picked up a small number of times. The gene calls are TRBV29-1 and TRBJ2-1, with 14 bases aligning to TRBD2. J gave up 6 bases and V 7 bases, and 2 bases lay outside the gene matches. The CDR3 totals 13 residues. In germline, CDR1 is SQVTM, CDR2 ANQGSEA. Written as DNA, the CDR3 is TGCAGCGCCGGGACTAGCGGGAGCAATGAGCAGTTCTTC. This gives the protein CSAGTSGSNEQFF.

Details on this clone: Other DNA sequences of this sample code for an identical CDR3. The gene calls are TRBV5-1 and TRBJ1-5; perhaps TRBD1 as D (6 bases). The germline V gene encodes CDR1 SGHRS and CDR2 YFSETQ. CDR3 length equals 14 residues. Trimming stripped 0 bases from V and 2 bases from J, with 6 bases between. CDR3 loop: CASSLEGGNQPQHF. The CDR3 coding sequence is TGCGCCAGCAGCTTGGAGGGGGGCAATCAGCCCCAGCATTTT.

This chain connects TRBV5-1 to TRBJ2-5; 7 nucleotides align to TRBD2. This CDR3 has 15 residues. Unmatched junction bases numbered 5, after V lost 0 bases and J lost 3 bases. Germline V gene sequence: CDR1 SGHRS, CDR2 YFSETQ. The CDR3 sequence: CASSLAGRREETQYF. Written as DNA, the CDR3 is TGCGCCAGCAGCTTGGCCGGGAGGAGGGAAGAGACCCAGTACTTC.

The chain joins TRBV29-1 to TRBJ1-2; TRBD1 matches at 8 bases. V was clipped by 8 bases and J by 2 bases; unmatched bases: 7. This CDR3 has 13 residues. Germline assignment: CDR1 SQVTM and CDR2 ANQGSEA. The CDR3 DNA is TGCAGCTCAGCGACAGGGGAGAACTATGGCTACACCTTC. Its translation is CSSATGENYGYTF.

The gene calls are TRBV7-3 and TRBJ2-5, with D maybe TRBD1 (5 bases). CDR1 and CDR2 (germline): SGHTA, FQGTGA. V was pared by 0 bases and J by 2 bases, with 10 bases between. This CDR3 is 15 amino acids long. CDR3 region: CASSLTGVRQETQYF. The CDR3 nucleotides are TGTGCCAGCAGCTTAACAGGGGTCCGGCAAGAGACCCAGTACTTC.

This clone showed up just a few times. CDR3 DNA sequence: TGTGCCTGGATCAGTCCCTATGGCTACACCTTC. Protein sequence: CAWISPYGYTF. The V gene is TRBV30, the J gene TRBJ1-2; D is ambiguous. Between the trimmed V and J ends, which lost 4 bases and 4 bases, there was a span of 7 bases. The CDR3 is made up of 11 amino acids. Germline CDR1 GTSNPN, CDR2 SVGIG (reference sequence).

This clone was observed once. The chain couples TRBV7-3 to TRBJ2-5, with unresolved D. CDR1 and CDR2 (germline): SGHTA, FQGTGA. There are 14 residues in the CDR3. Trimming pared 5 bases from V and 5 bases from J, leaving 15 bases between. The CDR3: CASSPGVGAETQYF. DNA of the CDR3: TGTGCCAGCAGCCCTGGCGTTGGCGCGGAGACCCAGTACTTC.

V and J are TRBV4-2 and TRBJ1-4; D call uncertain. Germline V gene sequence: CDR1 LGHNA, CDR2 YNFKEQ. The V and J ends lost 3 bases and 8 bases respectively, with 13 bases between them. The length of the CDR3 is 14 residues. The CDR3 DNA reads as TGTGCCAGCAGCCAGGAGGGTCGCGAGGAAAAACTGTTTTTT. It translates to CASSQEGREEKLFF.

V gene TRBV28 combines with J gene TRBJ2-3; D possibly corresponds to TRBD2 (6 bases). This CDR3 comprises 16 residues. Germline CDR1 is MDHEN and CDR2 is SYDVKM. Trimming pared 6 bases from V and 1 base from J, leaving 17 bases between. This chain's CDR3 is CASRYLRGGGTDTQYF. The CDR3 region has the DNA TGTGCCAGCAGATATTTACGGGGAGGAGGCACAGATACGCAGTATTTT.

The gene calls are TRBV4-3 and TRBJ1-2; D not resolved. Germline CDR1 and CDR2: LGHNA and YSLEER. This CDR3 has 13 amino acids. Trimming pared 1 base from V and 5 bases from J, leaving 8 bases between. In nucleotides, the CDR3 is TGCGCCAGCAGCCAAGGTCAGGAATATGGCTACACCTTC. It is translated as CASSQGQEYGYTF.

The chain links TRBV29-1 to TRBJ2-1; 9 bases line up with TRBD1. This CDR3 has 10 residues. The germline CDR1 and CDR2 sequences are SQVTM and ANQGSEA. After removal of 3 bases from V and 15 bases from J, the junction contained 3 bases not matched to a gene. In DNA, the CDR3 is TGCAGCGTTGAGGGACAGGGATCGTTCTTC. Its translation is CSVEGQGSFF.

This clone turned up a few times. The V and J genes are TRBV7-2 and TRBJ1-6; 8 nucleotides align to TRBD1. CDR1 SGHTA and CDR2 FQGNSA come from the germline V gene. The junction had 4 bases not matched to a gene; V was cut back by 5 bases and J by 7 bases. The length of the CDR3 is 14 residues. Here the CDR3 reads CASSPGQENSPLHF. CDR3 DNA sequence: TGTGCCAGCAGCCCGGGACAGGAGAATTCACCCCTCCACTTT.

The chain joins TRBV4-3 to TRBJ2-7; D remains unclear. Germline-derived CDR1 and CDR2 are LGHNA and YSLEER. Trimming took off 0 bases at V and 0 bases at J, with 12 bases between the two ends. The CDR3 length is 16 residues. The CDR3 bases are TGCGCCAGCAGCCAAGATTGGGCGGCCAGCTCCTACGAGCAGTACTTC. Translating gives CASSQDWAASSYEQYF.

Here the CDR3 DNA reads TGTGCCAGCAGTCTACGGACAGGGAGGTCCTACGAGCAGTACTTC. This sequence encodes CASSLRTGRSYEQYF. The chain joins TRBV27 to TRBJ2-7, with 8 bases identical to TRBD1. Germline V lookup: CDR1 MNHEY, CDR2 SMNVEV (reference sequence). V dropped 5 bases and J dropped 1; count of bases not matched to a gene: 7. The CDR3 covers 15 residues.

This chain links TRBV5-1 with TRBJ2-1; tentatively, D is TRBD2 (6 bases). With 4 bases removed from V and 2 bases from J, the gap between germline ends came to 10 bases. This CDR3 region has 14 residues. CDR1 is SGHRS, CDR2 YFSETQ, per germline. CDR3 bases: TGCGCCAGCAGCGATGGGACTGCCTACAATGAGCAGTTCTTC. Its protein product is CASSDGTAYNEQFF. The complete variable domain, with remaining parts taken from reference TRBV5-1 and TRBJ2-1, reads KAGVTQTPRYLIKTRGQQVTLSCSPISGHRSVSWYQQTPGQGLQFLFEYFSETQRNKGNFPGRFSGRQFSNSRSEMNVSTLELGDSALYLCASSDGTAYNEQFFGPGTRLTVL.

The CDR3 is CASFRDLTSTDTQYF. In DNA form, the CDR3 reads TGTGCCAGCTTCCGGGACTTGACGAGCACAGATACGCAGTATTTT. This rearrangement joins TRBV18 to TRBJ2-3; TRBD2 might be the D (6 bases). CDR3 length: 15 amino acids. Trimming stripped 7 bases from V and 0 bases from J, with 14 bases between. Per germline, CDR1 KGHSH and CDR2 LQKENI.

V and J are TRBV7-2 and TRBJ1-5; D is unclear. Trimming took off 2 bases at V and 0 bases at J, with 8 bases between the two ends. Germline loops: CDR1 SGHTA, CDR2 FQGNSA. This CDR3 is 15 amino acids long. In DNA form, the CDR3 reads TGTGCCAGCAGCTTAAGAAAAGCTAGCAATCAGCCCCAGCATTTT. It translates to CASSLRKASNQPQHF.

The V gene is TRBV5-6, the J gene TRBJ2-1; 8 positions match TRBD2. The CDR3 covers 15 residues. The germline V gene encodes CDR1 SGHDT and CDR2 YYEEEE. After removal of 0 bases from V and 7 bases from J, the junction contained 6 bases not matched to a gene. The CDR3 region is CASSLEPGGPNEQFF. CDR3 DNA: TGTGCCAGCAGCTTGGAACCGGGGGGGCCTAATGAGCAGTTCTTC.

The chain has TRBV14 and TRBJ1-2, with 9 bases aligning to TRBD1. The CDR3 is 16 amino acids. The V gene's germline CDR1 is SGHDN and CDR2 FVKESK. V lost 0 bases and J lost 3; bases outside the gene matches: 5. The CDR3 protein is CASSQDPRDRDYGYTF. CDR3 nucleotides: TGTGCCAGCAGCCAAGATCCGCGGGACAGGGACTATGGCTACACCTTC.

The rearrangement uses TRBV7-2 and TRBJ1-1, with D maybe TRBD1 (5 bases). Trimming cost V 3 bases and J 4 bases, with 15 bases left between them. The germline CDR1 and CDR2 sequences are SGHTA and FQGNSA. This CDR3 spans 15 amino acids. The CDR3 DNA follows: TGTGCCAGCAGCTTCCCCCCCGGCAGGGTCACTGAAGCTTTCTTT. Its protein product is CASSFPPGRVTEAFF.

This clone was counted only a few times. The chain links TRBV6-5 to TRBJ2-7; 7 bases map to TRBD2. CDR1 MNHEY and CDR2 SVGAGI come from the germline V gene. The CDR3 contains 15 residues. V trimming: 7 bases; J trimming: 1 base; junction bases outside the gene matches: 10. The CDR3 loop reads CASKPNPSGSYEQYF. CDR3 nucleotide sequence: TGTGCCAGCAAGCCTAATCCTAGCGGATCCTACGAGCAGTACTTC.

The chain has TRBV7-8 and TRBJ1-5; the D is unclear. Looked up from germline, CDR1 is SGHVS and CDR2 is FQNEAQ. V was cut by 0 bases and J by 5 bases, with 11 bases left in between. This CDR3 is 15 amino acids long. CDR3 region: CASSLAAGLHQPQHF. CDR3 DNA: TGTGCCAGCAGCTTAGCGGCAGGACTACATCAGCCCCAGCATTTT.

This clone was observed a single time. The identical CDR3 is also encoded by other nucleotide sequences in the sample. The CDR3 DNA is TGTGCCAGCAGTAGGGGGACCTACGAGCAGTACTTC. Translation: CASSRGTYEQYF. The rearrangement uses TRBV7-9 and TRBJ2-7; TRBD1 might be the D (6 bases). The CDR3 runs to 12 residues. The germline V and J ends were trimmed by 6 bases and 2 bases, with 8 bases remaining between them. CDR1 is SEHNR, CDR2 FQNEAQ, per germline (reference sequence). Full variable domain (outside the CDR3, taken from reference TRBV7-9 and TRBJ2-7): DTGVSQNPRHKITKRGQNVTFRCDPISEHNRLYWYRQTLGQGPEFLTYFQNEAQLEKSRLLSDRFSAERPKGSFSTLEIQRTEQGDSAMYLCASSRGTYEQYFGPGTRLTVT.